The 24 T cell receptor beta chains below all came from one sample that was sequenced in a study of cytotoxic CD8 clonotypes in ibrutinib-treated CLL. Repertoires were generated with immunoSEQ multiplex PCR, while TCRdb's copy carries only in-frame clones and drops some. The sample lists more than 150,000 clones; 72% were seen once. The specimen comprised PBMCs, sampled after 24 months of ibrutinib treatment. These TCRs come from a human donor with chronic lymphocytic leukemia.

This clone has just one count. V is TRBV10-3 and J is TRBJ2-7, with 14 bases aligning to TRBD2. Trimming cost V 10 bases and J 5 bases; bases outside gene matches: 4. The CDR3 has 13 residues. CDR1 is ENHRY, CDR2 SYGVKD, per germline. The DNA of the CDR3 is TGTGCCACCGGGGGACTAGCGGGAGACGAGCAGTACTTC. Residues: CATGGLAGDEQYF.

J is TRBJ1-1 and V is TRBV5-1; D ambiguous. The CDR3 length is 15 residues. V lost 4 bases and J 6 bases, leaving 19 bases between the germline ends. The germline CDR1 and CDR2 sequences are SGHRS and YFSETQ. CDR3 sequence reads: CASSPTPKEGAEAFF. CDR3 in DNA: TGCGCCAGCAGCCCTACACCGAAGGAAGGCGCTGAAGCTTTCTTT. Filled out from reference TRBV5-1 and TRBJ1-1, the complete variable domain reads KAGVTQTPRYLIKTRGQQVTLSCSPISGHRSVSWYQQTPGQGLQFLFEYFSETQRNKGNFPGRFSGRQFSNSRSEMNVSTLELGDSALYLCASSPTPKEGAEAFFGQGTRLTVV.

This sequence joins TRBV7-3 and TRBJ2-1; 10 bases line up with TRBD2. Germline loops: CDR1 SGHTA, CDR2 FQGTGA. The trim removed 2 bases at V and 6 bases at J, leaving 7 bases unmatched. The CDR3 loop spans 16 amino acids. Here the CDR3 reads CASSLLASGRGNEQFF. The CDR3 nucleotides are TGTGCCAGCAGCTTATTGGCTAGCGGGAGAGGCAATGAGCAGTTCTTC.

V gene TRBV6-5 combines with J gene TRBJ2-7; 7 bases are shared with TRBD1. With V trimmed by 5 bases and J by 3 bases, 7 bases remained unmatched. Germline V lookup: CDR1 MNHEY, CDR2 SVGAGI. The CDR3 is 14 amino acids. The CDR3 sequence: CASSKTGSSYEQYF. CDR3 DNA: TGTGCCAGCAGTAAGACAGGGTCAAGCTACGAGCAGTACTTC.

V usage is TRBV7-2 and J usage is TRBJ1-3; 7 bases are shared with TRBD1. V was clipped by 5 bases and J by 4 bases; unmatched bases: 8. The CDR3 length is 15 residues. Germline CDR1 reads SGHTA; CDR2 reads FQGNSA. The CDR3 bases are TGTGCCAGCAGCACGACAGGGTCATCCGGAAACACCATATATTTT. Amino acid sequence: CASSTTGSSGNTIYF.

This sequence joins TRBV28 and TRBJ2-3; D is possibly TRBD1 (6 bases). Trimming left V 2 bases short and J 14 bases short, with 17 bases between. There are 13 residues in the CDR3. Germline CDR1 reads MDHEN; CDR2 reads SYDVKM. The CDR3 loop reads CASSLVRAAGAYF. CDR3 in DNA: TGTGCCAGCAGTTTAGTAAGAGCGGCAGGGGCGTATTTT.

This clone was counted a single time. The germline gene is not matched at one end of the junction; a read error may be the cause. The chain joins TRBV5-1 to TRBJ2-7; 7 nucleotides agree with TRBD2. This CDR3 has 12 residues. Germline V gene sequence: CDR1 SGHRS, CDR2 YFSETQ. CDR3 nucleotide sequence: TGCGCCAGCAGTCGGGGGGAACCGGAAAAAACATTC. It encodes CASSRGEPEKTF.

V and J are TRBV5-1 and TRBJ2-2; no clear D gene. The V end was cut by 5 bases, the J end by 1 base, with 0 bases between. This CDR3 comprises 11 residues. Per germline, CDR1 SGHRS and CDR2 YFSETQ. The CDR3 region has the DNA TGCGCCAGCAGGAACACCGGGGAGCTGTTTTTT. Translating gives CASRNTGELFF.

V is TRBV27 and J is TRBJ2-5; D unresolved. The CDR3 totals 13 residues. With 4 bases removed from V and 7 bases from J, the gap between germline ends came to 13 bases. Germline lookup yields CDR1 MNHEY and CDR2 SMNVEV (reference sequence). The CDR3 protein is CASSYGPWGTQYF. CDR3 nucleotides: TGTGCCAGCAGTTACGGTCCCTGGGGGACCCAGTACTTC.

This chain connects TRBV18 to TRBJ2-1; perhaps TRBD2 as D (7 bases). V was shortened by 3 bases and J by 6 bases, with 21 bases between the two germline ends. The CDR3 contains 17 residues. Germline V gives CDR1 KGHSH, CDR2 LQKENI. In DNA, the CDR3 is TGTGCCAGCTCACCGAAGGTCGGGGGGCGCGCTGGCAATGAGCAGTTCTTC. As protein: CASSPKVGGRAGNEQFF.

This sequence joins TRBV5-8 and TRBJ2-1; D is undetermined. The germline V gene encodes CDR1 SGHTS and CDR2 YDEGEE. The CDR3 is made up of 14 amino acids. The V and J ends lost 0 bases and 9 bases respectively, with 13 bases between them. This chain's CDR3 is CASSLVAEACEQFF. CDR3 nucleotide sequence: TGTGCCAGCAGCTTGGTCGCGGAAGCTTGTGAGCAGTTCTTC.

This chain joins TRBV6-6 and TRBJ2-7; 9 positions agree with TRBD1. V trimming: 4 bases; J trimming: 2 bases; junction bases outside the gene matches: 9. The CDR3 runs 16 residues. CDR1 MNHNY and CDR2 SVGAGI come from the germline V gene (reference sequence). The CDR3 is CASSSRQGVNTYEQYF. The CDR3 nucleotides are TGTGCCAGCAGTTCACGACAGGGGGTAAATACCTACGAGCAGTACTTC.

The gene calls are TRBV4-2 and TRBJ2-7; 7 bases agree with TRBD1. V dropped 6 bases and J dropped 7; count of bases not matched to a gene: 6. The germline gives CDR1 LGHNA, CDR2 YNFKEQ. CDR3 size: 12 residues. CDR3 sequence (DNA): TGTGCCAGCAGTCCAAGGGGGCGAGAGCAGTACTTC. Translated: CASSPRGREQYF.

The rearrangement joins TRBV14 to TRBJ2-1; 12 bases are shared with TRBD2. The CDR3 totals 16 residues. Per germline, CDR1 SGHDN and CDR2 FVKESK. With 1 base clipped from V and 8 bases from J, the junction kept 6 bases outside the gene matches. CDR3 protein: CASSQALAGGPDEQFF. CDR3 in DNA: TGTGCCAGCAGCCAAGCGCTAGCGGGAGGGCCAGATGAGCAGTTCTTC. The full variable domain, completed using reference TRBV14 and TRBJ2-1, is EAGVTQFPSHSVIEKGQTVTLRCDPISGHDNLYWYRRVMGKEIKFLLHFVKESKQDESGMPNNRFLAERTGGTYSTLKVQPAELEDSGVYFCASSQALAGGPDEQFFGPGTRLTVL.

The CDR3 sequence: CASSLDRGPPEAFF. Written as DNA, the CDR3 is TGCGCCAGCAGTCTGGACAGGGGGCCCCCTGAAGCTTTCTTT. The J gene is TRBJ1-1, the V gene TRBV10-2; 11 bases align to TRBD1. Germline values: CDR1 WSHSY, CDR2 SAAADI. V dropped 5 bases and J dropped 6; count of bases not matched to a gene: 5. CDR3 length equals 14 residues.

The chain has TRBV4-2 and TRBJ1-5, with D possibly TRBD1 on 6 matching bases. The CDR3 has 17 amino acids. The V end was cut by 3 bases, the J end by 7 bases, with 22 bases between. The germline V gene encodes CDR1 LGHNA and CDR2 YNFKEQ. The CDR3 protein is CASSQGGTGRPEQPQHF. CDR3 bases: TGTGCCAGCAGCCAGGGGGGAACAGGGCGCCCGGAACAGCCCCAGCATTTT.

This chain joins TRBV9 and TRBJ2-2, with a weak D call TRBD2 (5 bases). There are 14 residues in the CDR3. V was shortened by 3 bases and J by 0 bases, with 6 bases between the two germline ends. CDR1 is SGDLS, CDR2 YYNGEE, per germline. The CDR3 nucleotides read TGTGCCAGCAGCGAAGCGGCGAACACCGGGGAGCTGTTTTTT. Protein: CASSEAANTGELFF.

This rearrangement joins TRBV5-4 to TRBJ2-2; TRBD2 agrees at 13 bases. V was clipped by 4 bases and J by 2 bases; unmatched bases: 5. CDR1 is SGHNT, CDR2 YYREEE, per germline (reference sequence). CDR3 length equals 17 residues. The CDR3 DNA reads as TGTGCCAGCAGCATCGGACTAGCGGGAGTAAACACCGGGGAGCTGTTTTTT. Translated: CASSIGLAGVNTGELFF.

The chain recombines TRBV27 with TRBJ2-7; 8 bases agree with TRBD2. J was trimmed by 3 bases and V by 3 bases; bases with no gene match: 16. This CDR3 is 18 amino acids long. CDR1 and CDR2 (germline): MNHEY, SMNVEV (reference sequence). The DNA of the CDR3 is TGTGCCAGCAGTTTTGGGATAGCGGGAAGTCGGGTTATCTACGAGCAGTACTTC. As protein: CASSFGIAGSRVIYEQYF.

This chain joins TRBV19 and TRBJ2-1; no clear D gene. The CDR3 extends over 13 amino acids. CDR1 is LNHDA, CDR2 SQIVND, per germline (reference sequence). V was trimmed by 3 bases and J by 10 bases, leaving 13 bases between them. This CDR3 is CASSIGGAWEQFF. Here the CDR3 DNA reads TGTGCCAGTAGTATTGGTGGAGCATGGGAGCAGTTCTTC.

The chain has TRBV4-2 and TRBJ1-3, with 7 bases identical to TRBD1. The CDR3 is made up of 16 amino acids. V shed 3 bases, J shed 7 bases, and the junction held 12 bases outside the gene matches. CDR1 and CDR2 from the germline V gene are LGHNA and YNFKEQ. Here the CDR3 reads CASSQPRQGMINTIYF. Written as DNA, the CDR3 is TGTGCCAGCAGCCAGCCAAGACAGGGTATGATCAACACCATATATTTT.

This sequence joins TRBV27 and TRBJ2-7; D is unresolved. Trimming took 3 bases from V and 2 from J, leaving 11 bases between them. This CDR3 region has 14 residues. Germline-derived CDR1 and CDR2 are MNHEY and SMNVEV (reference sequence). The CDR3 loop is CASSLGGPTYEQYF. CDR3 nucleotide sequence: TGTGCCAGCAGTTTGGGCGGACCCACCTACGAGCAGTACTTC.

The chain uses TRBV5-4 and TRBJ2-7; D remains unclear. Germline CDR1 SGHNT, CDR2 YYREEE (reference sequence). The V and J ends lost 2 bases and 1 base respectively, with 7 bases between them. The CDR3 runs 13 residues. CDR3 nucleotide sequence: TGTGCCAGCAGCTTTGCTCGATCCTACGAGCAGTACTTC. This gives the protein CASSFARSYEQYF.

J is TRBJ2-3 and V is TRBV30, with 9 nucleotides matching TRBD2. The V gene end was trimmed by 1 base and the J gene end by 0 bases; junction bases not matched to a gene: 2. Germline V gene data show CDR1 as GTSNPN and CDR2 as SVGIG (reference sequence). This CDR3 is 15 amino acids long. In DNA form, the CDR3 reads TGTGCCTGGAGTGACCTAGCGGGGAGCACAGATACGCAGTATTTT. As protein: CAWSDLAGSTDTQYF. Full variable domain (outside the CDR3, taken from reference TRBV30 and TRBJ2-3): SQTIHQWPATLVQPVGSPLSLECTVEGTSNPNLYWYRQAAGRGLQLLFYSVGIGQISSEVPQNLSASRPQDRQFILSSKKLLLSDSGFYLCAWSDLAGSTDTQYFGPGTRLTVL.